Presented here are 10 T cell receptor beta chains from one specimen sequenced in a study of CD8 T cells in Susac syndrome. RNA was extracted with the RNeasy kit, and a quantity of roughly 0.45 to 1 ug was reverse transcribed using random hexamers. TCRdb called the immunoSEQ multiplex PCR reads again in MiXCR, with one record for every CDR3 protein. The data hold 120,000 or so distinct CDR3 sequences, with roughly 94% observed a single time. The material sequenced was CD8+ T cells from PBMCs. These receptors came from a human donor with Susac syndrome.

This chain connects TRBV12-5 to TRBJ2-2; the match to TRBD1 covers 10 bases. CDR1 and CDR2 from the germline V gene are LGHNT and FRNRAP. V lost 5 bases, J lost 5 bases, and 5 bases stayed unmatched. The CDR3 spans 15 residues. CDR3 DNA: TGTGCTAGTGGTCCCGGGACAGGGGATACCGGGGAGCTGTTTTTT. Its protein is CASGPGTGDTGELFF. Complete variable domain (other parts from reference TRBV12-5 and TRBJ2-2): DARVTQTPRHKVTEMGQEVTMRCQPILGHNTVFWYRQTMMQGLELLAYFRNRAPLDDSGMPKDRFSAEMPDATLATLKIQPSEPRDSAVYFCASGPGTGDTGELFFGEGSRLTVL.

The chain employs TRBV29-1 and TRBJ1-5; D uncertain. The germline CDR1 and CDR2 sequences are SQVTM and ANQGSEA. The V and J ends lost 0 bases and 6 bases respectively, with 12 bases between them. The CDR3 has 14 amino acids. DNA of the CDR3: TGCAGCGTTGAAGATCGTTACAGTTCTCAGCCCCAGCATTTT. Its protein is CSVEDRYSSQPQHF.

The V and J genes are TRBV4-2 and TRBJ1-5, with TRBD1 identical over 10 bases. The CDR3 totals 16 residues. Trimming at V came to 4 bases and at J to 3 bases, leaving 6 bases not matched to a gene. CDR1 LGHNA and CDR2 YNFKEQ come from the germline V gene. CDR3 sequence reads: CASSPRGTGDNQPQHF. The CDR3 region has the DNA TGTGCCAGCAGCCCCAGGGGGACAGGGGACAATCAGCCCCAGCATTTT.

The V gene is TRBV4-1, the J gene TRBJ2-3; 8 positions agree with TRBD1. The CDR3 contains 16 residues. Germline CDR1 reads MGHRA; CDR2 reads YSYEKL. J was trimmed by 0 bases and V by 3 bases; bases with no gene match: 5. The CDR3: CASSHPGGASTDTQYF. CDR3 nucleotides: TGCGCCAGCAGCCACCCAGGGGGCGCTAGCACAGATACGCAGTATTTT.

The J gene is TRBJ1-1, the V gene TRBV20-1, with D tentatively TRBD1 (5 bases). CDR1 and CDR2 from the germline V gene are DFQATT and SNEGSKA (reference sequence). This CDR3 has 17 residues. With 1 base removed from V and 0 bases from J, the gap between germline ends came to 18 bases. CDR3 sequence reads: CSARGPRDRKMNTEAFF. The CDR3, as DNA: TGCAGTGCTAGAGGACCCCGTGACAGAAAAATGAACACTGAAGCTTTCTTT.

This clonotype showed up just a few times. The genes are TRBV6-4 and TRBJ2-1; 7 bases are shared with TRBD2. From germline, CDR1 is MRHNA and CDR2 SNTAGT. V lost 2 bases, J lost 2 bases, and 0 bases stayed unmatched. The CDR3 contains 14 residues. The CDR3 sequence is CASSDGGAYNEQFF. The CDR3, as DNA: TGTGCCAGCAGTGACGGGGGGGCCTACAATGAGCAGTTCTTC.

This clonotype was seen once. The chain links TRBV12-5 to TRBJ2-1; D gene unclear. From germline, CDR1 is LGHNT and CDR2 FRNRAP. Trimming cost V 7 bases and J 1 base, with 8 bases left between them. The CDR3 consists of 13 residues. The CDR3, as DNA: TGTGCTAGTGCCTTGGGATCCTACAATGAGCAGTTCTTC. It codes for CASALGSYNEQFF.

The rearrangement links TRBV20-1 to TRBJ2-1; TRBD2 agrees at 12 bases. The CDR3 runs to 12 residues. Trimming cost V 8 bases and J 10 bases; bases outside gene matches: 6. Germline lookup yields CDR1 DFQATT and CDR2 SNEGSKA (reference sequence). The CDR3 loop reads CSSRLAGDEQFF. The CDR3 DNA sequence: TGCAGTTCGCGACTAGCGGGGGACGAGCAGTTCTTC.

The chain is built from TRBV9 and TRBJ2-3; D may be TRBD1 or TRBD2 (5 bases each). Germline V gene lookup returns CDR1 SGDLS and CDR2 YYNGEE. The CDR3 runs to 17 residues. V was clipped by 4 bases and J by 2 bases, with 20 bases between them. CDR3 DNA: TGTGCCAGCAGCTTTCTGCCCGGGACCACCTCCACAGATACGCAGTATTTT. Protein sequence: CASSFLPGTTSTDTQYF.

The chain recombines TRBV15 with TRBJ2-2; D possibly uses TRBD1 or TRBD2 (5 bases each). V lost 5 bases, J lost 4 bases, and 11 bases lay in between. CDR3 length: 14 residues. Germline CDR1 LNHNV, CDR2 YYDKDF (reference sequence). The CDR3 here is CATSRRGSTGELFF. The CDR3 DNA reads TGTGCCACCAGCCGACGGGGCAGCACCGGGGAGCTGTTTTTT.